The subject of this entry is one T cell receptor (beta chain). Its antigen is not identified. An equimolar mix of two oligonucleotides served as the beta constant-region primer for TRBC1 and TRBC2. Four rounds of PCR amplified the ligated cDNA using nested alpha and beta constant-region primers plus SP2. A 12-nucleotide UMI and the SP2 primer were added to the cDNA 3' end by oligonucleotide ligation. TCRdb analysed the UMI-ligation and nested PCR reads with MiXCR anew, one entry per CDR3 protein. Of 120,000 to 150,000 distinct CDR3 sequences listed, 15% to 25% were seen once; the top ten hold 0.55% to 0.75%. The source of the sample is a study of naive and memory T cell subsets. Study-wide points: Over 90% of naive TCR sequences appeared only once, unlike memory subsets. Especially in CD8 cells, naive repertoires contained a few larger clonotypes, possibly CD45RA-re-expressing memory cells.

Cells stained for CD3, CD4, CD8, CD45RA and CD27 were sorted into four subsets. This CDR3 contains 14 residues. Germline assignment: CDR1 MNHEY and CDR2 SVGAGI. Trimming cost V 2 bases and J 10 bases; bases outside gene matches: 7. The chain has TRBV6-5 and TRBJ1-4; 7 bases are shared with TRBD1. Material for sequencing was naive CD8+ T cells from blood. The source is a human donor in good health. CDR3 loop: CASSYGQGGGKLFF. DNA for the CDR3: TGTGCCAGCAGTTACGGCCAGGGGGGAGGAAAACTGTTTTTT.